The 30 T cell receptor beta chains in this list originate from one sample, sequenced in a study of OX40 agonist ivuxolimab in advanced cancers. Repertoires were generated with immunoSEQ multiplex PCR, while TCRdb's copy carries only in-frame clones and drops some. The sample has roughly 100,000 clones, 95% to 97% seen once. This material consisted of CD4+ or CD8+ T cells sorted from blood, taken in a trial of the OX40 agonist ivuxolimab. These receptors all stem from an adult with an advanced solid tumor such as melanoma, head and neck, liver or kidney cancer.

The rearrangement uses TRBV27 and TRBJ1-2, with D possibly matching TRBD1 (6 bases). Trimming took 3 bases from V and 4 from J, leaving 9 bases between them. This CDR3 contains 13 residues. Germline V CDR1 and CDR2: MNHEY, SMNVEV (reference sequence). CDR3 coding DNA: TGTGCCAGCAGTTTGGGGGGCCTCTATGGCTACACCTTC. Its protein is CASSLGGLYGYTF.

The rearrangement links TRBV4-1 to TRBJ2-4; a weak D match, TRBD2 (5 bases). V was trimmed by 4 bases and J by 7 bases, leaving 14 bases between them. Germline lookup yields CDR1 MGHRA and CDR2 YSYEKL. The length of the CDR3 is 14 residues. The DNA of the CDR3 is TGCGCCAGCAGCCCGTCGCCTCGAGGGAACATTCAGTACTTC. Protein: CASSPSPRGNIQYF.

This chain uses TRBV9 with TRBJ2-6, with 7 bases matching TRBD1. The CDR3 spans 15 residues. V gave up 4 bases and J gave up 4 bases; unmatched junction bases: 5. CDR1 and CDR2 (germline): SGDLS, YYNGEE. CDR3 sequence: CASSTGTAGANVLTF. The DNA of the CDR3 is TGTGCCAGCAGCACCGGGACAGCCGGGGCCAACGTCCTGACTTTC.

The genes are TRBV6-5 and TRBJ2-1; a weak D match, TRBD2 (6 bases). Trimming removed 11 bases at V and 6 bases at J, with 23 bases between. Germline loops: CDR1 MNHEY, CDR2 SVGAGI. CDR3 length: 15 amino acids. In DNA form, the CDR3 reads TGTGCCGCTTCCTTCGGGACTGGCTCAAGCAATGAGCAGTTCTTC. Residues: CAASFGTGSSNEQFF.

This chain links TRBV7-6 with TRBJ2-7; no clear D gene. CDR3 length: 13 amino acids. The V end lost 2 bases, the J end lost 4 bases, and 9 bases lay between the germline ends. Per germline, CDR1 SGHVS and CDR2 FNYEAQ. The CDR3 region is CASSLSRSYEQYF. CDR3 in DNA: TGTGCCAGCAGCTTAAGTAGGAGTTACGAGCAGTACTTC.

This clone showed up just once. J is TRBJ2-2 and V is TRBV5-6; maybe TRBD2 (5 bases). Germline loops: CDR1 SGHDT, CDR2 YYEEEE. There are 17 residues in the CDR3. Deletions cut 1 base from V and 1 base from J, with 14 bases between. The CDR3, as DNA: TGTGCCAGCAGCTTGCTCAGTCTGGAGGAGAACACCGGGGAGCTGTTTTTT. The encoded protein is CASSLLSLEENTGELFF.

The chain is built from TRBV6-6 and TRBJ2-7, with 8 bases that match TRBD1. The length of the CDR3 is 15 residues. V was pared by 7 bases and J by 6 bases, with 14 bases of the junction left unmatched. CDR1 MNHNY and CDR2 SVGAGI come from the germline V gene (reference sequence). The CDR3 here is CASTQPYGQGGEQYF. The CDR3 coding sequence is TGTGCCAGCACCCAGCCCTACGGACAGGGTGGCGAGCAGTACTTC.

The chain recombines TRBV4-2 with TRBJ2-4; D gene uncertain. Germline CDR1 is LGHNA and CDR2 is YNFKEQ. V was pared by 1 base and J by 8 bases, with 15 bases between. CDR3 length: 15 residues. Here the CDR3 reads CASSQVSTVFDIQYF. The DNA for the CDR3 is TGTGCCAGCAGCCAAGTTAGTACAGTTTTTGACATTCAGTACTTC.

The CDR3 DNA is TGTGCCAGCATGATAGCGGGGGCTCACAATGAGCAGTTCTTC. It codes for CASMIAGAHNEQFF. V gene TRBV13 combines with J gene TRBJ2-1, with 9 bases identical to TRBD2. Trimming removed 7 bases from V and 5 bases from J; junction bases left unmatched: 6. The CDR3 consists of 14 residues. Germline V lookup: CDR1 PRHDT, CDR2 FYEKMQ (reference sequence). The full variable domain, completed using reference TRBV13 and TRBJ2-1, is AAGVIQSPRHLIKEKRETATLKCYPIPRHDTVYWYQQGPGQDPQFLISFYEKMQSDKGSIPDRFSAQQFSDYHSELNMSSLELGDSALYFCASMIAGAHNEQFFGPGTRLTVL.

V usage is TRBV28 and J usage is TRBJ1-1; the D gene is possibly TRBD1 (5 bases). This CDR3 is built from 14 residues. Trimming removed 4 bases from V and 3 bases from J, with 12 bases in between. Germline V gene sequence: CDR1 MDHEN, CDR2 SYDVKM. The CDR3 DNA reads as TGTGCCAGCAGTTCCCGGGACCGGGACACTGAAGCTTTCTTT. Its protein is CASSSRDRDTEAFF.

V gene TRBV4-3 combines with J gene TRBJ2-3; 9 positions match TRBD1. The CDR3 sequence is 17 residues long. Losses at the gene ends were 0 bases for V and 7 bases for J; bases not matched to a gene: 11. Germline-derived CDR1 and CDR2 are LGHNA and YSLEER. The CDR3, as DNA: TGCGCCAGCAGCCAAGACGCACCGGGACAGGGACGCTATACGCAGTATTTT. Translated, it gives CASSQDAPGQGRYTQYF.

The V call is TRBV5-3, the J call TRBJ2-1, with 11 bases fitting TRBD2. TRBV5-3 has ORF status, its function being uncertain. After removal of 4 bases from V and 6 bases from J, the junction contained 6 bases not matched to a gene. The CDR3 covers 15 residues. The CDR3 loop reads CARSLEGTSGNEQFF. CDR3 bases: TGTGCCAGAAGCCTTGAAGGGACTAGCGGCAATGAGCAGTTCTTC.

This chain joins TRBV7-2 and TRBJ2-7; 7 nucleotides match TRBD2. This CDR3 is 16 amino acids long. Looked up from germline, CDR1 is SGHTA and CDR2 is FQGNSA. V dropped 4 bases and J dropped 2; count of bases not matched to a gene: 11. DNA for the CDR3: TGTGCCAGCAGCTGGTCTCTCGGGGGAGGGACCTACGAGCAGTACTTC. Translating it yields CASSWSLGGGTYEQYF.

The V gene is TRBV6-5, the J gene TRBJ2-7, with 11 nucleotides matching TRBD1. From germline, CDR1 is MNHEY and CDR2 SVGAGI. The V segment lost 6 bases and the J segment 0 bases; nucleotides outside the gene matches: 4. This CDR3 has 15 residues. For the CDR3, the DNA is TGTGCCAGCAGCCCCGGGACAGGGGGCTCCTACGAGCAGTACTTC. Residues: CASSPGTGGSYEQYF.

This clone was found once. The genes are TRBV6-6 and TRBJ1-2; 9 nucleotides match TRBD1. Germline lookup yields CDR1 MNHNY and CDR2 SVGAGI (reference sequence). V trimming: 2 bases; J trimming: 8 bases; junction bases outside the gene matches: 3. This CDR3 region has 13 residues. For the CDR3, the DNA is TGTGCCAGCAGTTACACAGGGGGCGAGGGCTACACCTTC. Translating it yields CASSYTGGEGYTF.

The CDR3 sequence is CASSTPPREGVYGEQYF. In DNA, the CDR3 is TGTGCCAGCAGTACCCCCCCGCGGGAGGGAGTCTACGGCGAGCAGTACTTC. This chain joins TRBV28 and TRBJ2-7; TRBD2 matches at 9 bases. The CDR3 consists of 17 residues. The J segment lost 6 bases and the V segment lost 5 bases, leaving 17 bases of the junction unmatched. Germline CDR1 and CDR2: MDHEN and SYDVKM.

This chain connects TRBV19 to TRBJ2-7, with 8 bases matching TRBD2. The CDR3 extends over 14 amino acids. Trimming took 5 bases from V and 3 from J; bases not matched to a gene: 6. Germline lookup yields CDR1 LNHDA and CDR2 SQIVND (reference sequence). CDR3 coding DNA: TGTGCCAGTAGTCTATCTAGCGGGCTCTACGAGCAGTACTTC. It encodes CASSLSSGLYEQYF.

This chain connects TRBV7-8 to TRBJ2-3, with D unclear. Germline V gene lookup returns CDR1 SGHVS and CDR2 FQNEAQ. The CDR3 sequence is 18 residues long. Trimming took 5 bases from V and 4 from J, leaving 25 bases between them. The CDR3: CASSLWPRELARADTQYF. The CDR3 DNA reads as TGTGCCAGCAGCCTCTGGCCTAGGGAATTGGCTCGTGCAGATACGCAGTATTTT.

The chain links TRBV29-1 to TRBJ2-7; the D gene is possibly TRBD1 (6 bases). V was clipped by 6 bases and J by 4 bases, with 13 bases between them. CDR3 length: 12 amino acids. Germline V lookup: CDR1 SQVTM, CDR2 ANQGSEA. Here the CDR3 DNA reads TGCAGCGTCGGACAGCCCGCATACGAGCAGTACTTC. Amino acids: CSVGQPAYEQYF.

The gene calls are TRBV10-2 and TRBJ2-7, with no clear D. The CDR3 is made up of 14 amino acids. Germline CDR1 WSHSY, CDR2 SAAADI. V was pared by 6 bases and J by 6 bases, with 18 bases between. CDR3 sequence: CASSPTAPQLEQYF. In DNA, the CDR3 is TGCGCCAGCAGCCCGACGGCGCCCCAACTCGAGCAGTACTTC.

The J gene is TRBJ2-7, the V gene TRBV28, with 13 bases aligning to TRBD2. The CDR3 runs to 17 residues. The ends lost 4 bases at V and 5 bases at J; junction bases unmatched: 11. CDR1 is MDHEN, CDR2 SYDVKM, per germline. The DNA for the CDR3 is TGTGCCAGCAGTTCCCCCCGAACTAGCGGGAGGGCCAACGAGCAGTACTTC. This sequence encodes CASSSPRTSGRANEQYF.

This clone was recorded only once. V gene TRBV6-5 combines with J gene TRBJ2-1; 7 bases map to TRBD2. The J segment lost 6 bases and the V segment lost 7 bases, leaving 9 bases of the junction unmatched. Per the germline V gene, CDR1 is MNHEY and CDR2 is SVGAGI. The CDR3 spans 14 residues. Here the CDR3 reads CASIFVAGGNEQFF. DNA for the CDR3: TGTGCCAGCATATTTGTAGCGGGTGGCAATGAGCAGTTCTTC.

With regard to this clone: This same CDR3 is encoded by further DNA sequences in the sample. The V call is TRBV19, the J call TRBJ2-3, with unresolved D. V lost 1 base to trimming and J lost 5 bases, with 4 bases between them. CDR3 length equals 12 residues. CDR1 and CDR2 (germline): LNHDA, SQIVND (reference sequence). Written as DNA, the CDR3 is TGTGCCAGTAGTATAGCCAGAGATACGCAGTATTTT. Its translation is CASSIARDTQYF.

The chain combines TRBV5-6 with TRBJ2-7; possible D gene TRBD2, 5 bases. This CDR3 comprises 14 residues. Between the trimmed V and J ends, which lost 4 bases and 5 bases, there was a span of 16 bases. Germline values: CDR1 SGHDT, CDR2 YYEEEE. The CDR3 sequence is CASSVAFGVHEQYF. The CDR3, as DNA: TGTGCCAGCAGCGTCGCTTTCGGGGTCCACGAGCAGTACTTC.

The chain combines TRBV6-6 with TRBJ1-1; no firm D call. CDR1 and CDR2 (germline): MNHNY, SVGAGI (reference sequence). The CDR3 length is 16 residues. V was pared by 5 bases and J by 1 base, with 17 bases between. The CDR3 here is CASSRTANIGNTEAFF. Written as DNA, the CDR3 is TGTGCCAGCAGTAGGACGGCCAACATAGGGAACACTGAAGCTTTCTTT.

The gene calls are TRBV6-5 and TRBJ2-5; possibly TRBD1 for D (6 bases). The CDR3 loop spans 12 amino acids. The germline V and J ends were trimmed by 4 bases and 3 bases, with 6 bases remaining between them. Germline lookup yields CDR1 MNHEY and CDR2 SVGAGI. The CDR3 DNA sequence: TGTGCCAGCAGTTCAGGGGAAGAGACCCAGTACTTC. It yields the protein CASSSGEETQYF.

On this clone itself: The sample has other DNA sequences that encode this CDR3 too. The chain links TRBV27 to TRBJ1-5; D remains unclear. V lost 0 bases and J lost 1, with 4 bases in between. Germline V lookup: CDR1 MNHEY, CDR2 SMNVEV (reference sequence). The CDR3 is 14 amino acids. The CDR3 sequence: CASSLSGSNQPQHF. As DNA, the CDR3 is TGTGCCAGCAGTTTATCTGGAAGCAATCAGCCCCAGCATTTT.

This chain connects TRBV15 to TRBJ2-7; TRBD2 matches 10 bases. CDR3 length equals 17 residues. The ends lost 0 bases at V and 2 bases at J; junction bases unmatched: 7. CDR1 and CDR2 (germline): LNHNV, YYDKDF (reference sequence). CDR3 coding DNA: TGTGCCACCAGCAGAGATTCTTGGACTAGCGGCACCTACGAGCAGTACTTC. Translated: CATSRDSWTSGTYEQYF.

Remarks on this clone: It is likely a read error, because the conserved phenylalanine at the end of the CDR3 is missing. The DNA is omitted, as the CDR3 cannot be located on it reliably, and the CDR3 follows TCRdb's listing. The CDR3 sequence is CASSKVVAGVG. The chain uses TRBV21-1 and TRBJ1-1. TRBV21-1 is a pseudogene segment. From its first to its last residue, the CDR3 has 11 amino acids.

The chain couples TRBV27 to TRBJ1-5; a possible D gene is TRBD1 (5 bases). Germline CDR1 is MNHEY and CDR2 is SMNVEV (reference sequence). Trimming left V 8 bases short and J 3 bases short, with 11 bases between. The length of the CDR3 is 13 residues. CDR3 in amino acids: CASAGQLNQPQHF. The CDR3 DNA sequence: TGTGCCAGCGCGGGGCAGCTCAATCAGCCCCAGCATTTT.